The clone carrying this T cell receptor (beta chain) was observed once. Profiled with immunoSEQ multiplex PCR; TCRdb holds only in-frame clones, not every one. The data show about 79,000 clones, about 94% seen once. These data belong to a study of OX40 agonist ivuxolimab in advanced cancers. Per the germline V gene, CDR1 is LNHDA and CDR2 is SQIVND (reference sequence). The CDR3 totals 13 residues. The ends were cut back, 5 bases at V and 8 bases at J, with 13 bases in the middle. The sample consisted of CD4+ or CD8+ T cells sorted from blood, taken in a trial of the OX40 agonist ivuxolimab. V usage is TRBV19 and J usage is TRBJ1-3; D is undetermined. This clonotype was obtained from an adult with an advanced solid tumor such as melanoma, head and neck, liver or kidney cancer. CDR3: CASSPSWMDTIYF. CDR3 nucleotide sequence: TGTGCCAGTAGTCCGAGTTGGATGGACACCATATATTTT. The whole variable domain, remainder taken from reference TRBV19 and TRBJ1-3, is DGGITQSPKYLFRKEGQNVTLSCEQNLNHDAMYWYRQDPGQGLRLIYYSQIVNDFQKGDIAEGYSVSREKKESFPLTVTSAQKNPTAFYLCASSPSWMDTIYFGEGSWLTVV.